This TCR beta chain originates from a study of T-cell reconstitution after alpha-beta-depleted transplantation in children. Study results and caveats: At one year after transplant, newly produced T cells mostly accounted for T-cell counts and diversity. Surviving recipient cells, namely T cells and thymic progenitors, were the source of high day-60 TCRbeta diversity in some patients.

About this clonotype itself: Its matching antigen is unknown.

Preparation of the TCRbeta library used unique molecular identifiers. Using its own MiXCR run on the PCR reads, TCRdb lists one record per CDR3 protein. The table shows 45,000 to 55,000 distinct CDR3 sequences, with about 9% occurring only once. The CDR3 has 15 amino acids. Germline CDR1 reads SGHTA; CDR2 reads FQGNSA. Losses at the gene ends were 3 bases for V and 4 bases for J; bases not matched to a gene: 5. This specimen was PBMCs, mostly from graft donor cells, taken 60 days after TCRalphabeta/CD19-depleted stem cell transplant. The genes are TRBV7-2 and TRBJ2-2, with 7 bases that match TRBD1. This TCR came from a male patient between 2 and 9 years old who had a stem cell transplant for chronic granulomatous disease, so the T cells may come from the graft donor. The DNA of the CDR3 is TGTGCCAGCAGCTTCCGACAGGGTCGCACCGGGGAGCTGTTTTTT. Its translation: CASSFRQGRTGELFF.